This TCR beta chain emerged from a study of blood T cell repertoires in COVID-19. Assay used: immunoSEQ multiplex PCR; TCRdb lists only in-frame clones, some missing. Among roughly 150,000 clones, about 82% were seen once, and the ten largest hold around 2.9%. V was pared by 5 bases and J by 3 bases, with 10 bases between. The CDR3 extends over 13 amino acids. This clonotype originated in a man in his fifties with acute or convalescent COVID-19. Sequencing used peripheral blood. The V call is TRBV12-3 or TRBV12-4, the J call TRBJ1-1; D gene unclear. Here the CDR3 reads CASSPPGYTEAFF. The CDR3 coding sequence is TGTGCCAGCAGTCCCCCGGGGTACACTGAAGCTTTCTTT.